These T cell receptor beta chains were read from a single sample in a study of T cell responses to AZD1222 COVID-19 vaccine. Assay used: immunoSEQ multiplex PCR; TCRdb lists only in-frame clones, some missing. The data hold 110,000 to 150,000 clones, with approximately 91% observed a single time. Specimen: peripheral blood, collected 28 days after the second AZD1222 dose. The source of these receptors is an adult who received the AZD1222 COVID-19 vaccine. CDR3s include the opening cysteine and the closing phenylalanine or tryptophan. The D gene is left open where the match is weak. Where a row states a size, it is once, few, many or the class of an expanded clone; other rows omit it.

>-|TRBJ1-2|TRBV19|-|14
CASSIQATQGGYTF
TGTGCCAGTAGTATACAGGCTACCCAGGGAGGCTACACCTTC
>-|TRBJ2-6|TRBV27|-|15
CASGRRSSGANVLTF
TGTGCCAGCGGACGAAGATCGTCTGGGGCCAACGTCCTGACTTTC
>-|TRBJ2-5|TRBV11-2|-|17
CASSSGTDVLDQETQYF
TGTGCCAGCAGCAGTGGGACGGACGTCCTTGACCAAGAGACCCAGTACTTC
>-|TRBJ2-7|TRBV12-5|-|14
CASGSSAKRFEQYF
TGTGCTAGTGGTTCTAGCGCAAAGCGGTTCGAGCAGTACTTC
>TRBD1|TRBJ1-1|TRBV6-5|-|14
CASRGGPWGTEAFF
TGTGCCAGCAGAGGGGGCCCCTGGGGCACTGAAGCTTTCTTT
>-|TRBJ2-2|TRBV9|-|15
CASTRDGDFTGELFF
TGTGCCAGCACAAGGGACGGGGACTTCACCGGGGAGCTGTTTTTT
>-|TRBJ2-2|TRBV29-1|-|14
CSVDKGGNTGELFF
TGCAGCGTTGATAAGGGGGGGAACACCGGGGAGCTGTTTTTT
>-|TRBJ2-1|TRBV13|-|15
CASSPSDSYYNEQFF
TGTGCCAGCAGCCCATCTGACAGTTACTACAATGAGCAGTTCTTC
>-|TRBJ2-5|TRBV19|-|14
CASTQRGDQETQYF
TGTGCCAGTACCCAGAGGGGGGACCAAGAGACCCAGTACTTC
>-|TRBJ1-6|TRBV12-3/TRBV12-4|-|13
CASSLSGGSPLHF
TGTGCCAGCAGTTTAAGTGGGGGATCACCCCTCCACTTT
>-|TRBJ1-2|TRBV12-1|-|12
CASKRTGYGYTF
TGTGCCAGCAAGAGAACAGGCTATGGCTACACCTTC
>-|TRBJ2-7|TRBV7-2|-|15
CASSLAGAGGYEQYF
TGTGCCAGCAGCTTAGCCGGAGCGGGTGGTTACGAGCAGTACTTC
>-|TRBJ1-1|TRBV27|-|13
CASSWYGGPEAFF
TGTGCCAGCAGTTGGTACGGGGGGCCTGAAGCTTTCTTT
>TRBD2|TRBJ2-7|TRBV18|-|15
CASSPGLAGSYEQYF
TGTGCCAGCTCACCGGGGCTAGCGGGCTCCTACGAGCAGTACTTC
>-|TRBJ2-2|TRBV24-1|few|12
CATSDFTGELFF
TGTGCCACCAGTGATTTCACCGGGGAGCTGTTTTTT
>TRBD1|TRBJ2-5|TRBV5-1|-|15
CASSLVGTAEETQYF
TGCGCCAGCAGCTTGGTAGGGACAGCAGAAGAGACCCAGTACTTC
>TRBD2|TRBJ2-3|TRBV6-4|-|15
CASSLRSGGADTQYF
TGTGCCAGCAGTCTCCGCAGCGGGGGAGCAGATACGCAGTATTTT
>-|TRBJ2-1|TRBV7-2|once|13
CASSFRVGNEQFF
TGTGCCAGCAGCTTCAGAGTGGGGAATGAGCAGTTCTTC
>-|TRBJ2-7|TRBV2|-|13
CASSEVLGSEQYF
TGTGCCAGCAGTGAAGTCCTAGGTTCCGAGCAGTACTTC
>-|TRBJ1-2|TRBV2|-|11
CASSDRYGYTF
TGTGCCAGCAGTGATAGGTATGGCTACACCTTC
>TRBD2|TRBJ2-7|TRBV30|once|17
CAWSSSRTSPLSYEQYF
TGTGCCTGGAGTAGCTCTCGGACTAGTCCCCTCTCCTACGAGCAGTACTTC
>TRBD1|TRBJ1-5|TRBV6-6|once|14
CASRGTAGNQPQHF
TGTGCCAGCAGAGGGACAGCAGGCAATCAGCCCCAGCATTTT
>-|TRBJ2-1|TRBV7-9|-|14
CASSLGFALNEQFF
TGTGCCAGCAGCTTAGGTTTTGCGCTCAATGAGCAGTTCTTC
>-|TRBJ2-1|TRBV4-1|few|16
CASSQVNLVTYNEQFF
TGCGCCAGCAGCCAAGTAAACTTAGTAACTTACAATGAGCAGTTCTTC
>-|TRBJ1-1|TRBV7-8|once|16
CASSHGVRGSNTEAFF
TGTGCCAGCAGCCACGGGGTGCGGGGGTCGAACACTGAAGCTTTCTTT
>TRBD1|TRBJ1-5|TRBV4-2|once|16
CASSEGAGRSGQPQHF
TGTGCCAGCAGTGAGGGGGCAGGGCGGTCGGGTCAGCCCCAGCATTTT
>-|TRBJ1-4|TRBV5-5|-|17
CASSLDRYLTTNEKLFF
TGTGCCAGCAGCTTAGACCGCTATCTAACAACTAATGAAAAACTGTTTTTT
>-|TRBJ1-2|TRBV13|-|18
CASSLAGRSGAGNYGYTF
TGTGCCAGCAGCCTGGCGGGTCGGTCCGGGGCGGGGAACTATGGCTACACCTTC
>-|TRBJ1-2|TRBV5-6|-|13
CASSPGNNYGYTF
TGTGCCAGCAGCCCCGGTAATAACTATGGCTACACCTTC
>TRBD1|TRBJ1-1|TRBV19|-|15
CASSSRDRGAAEAFF
TGTGCCAGTAGTTCCCGGGACAGGGGTGCGGCTGAAGCTTTCTTT
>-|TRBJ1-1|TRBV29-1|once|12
CSVVFENTEAFF
TGCAGCGTTGTGTTCGAGAACACTGAAGCTTTCTTT
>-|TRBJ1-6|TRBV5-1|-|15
CASSPTATENSPLHF
TGCGCCAGCAGCCCTACCGCGACGGAGAATTCACCCCTCCACTTT
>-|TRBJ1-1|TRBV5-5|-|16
CASSLQPVFKNTEAFF
TGTGCCAGCAGCTTGCAGCCAGTCTTTAAGAACACTGAAGCTTTCTTT
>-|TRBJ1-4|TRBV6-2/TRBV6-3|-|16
CASSYPQGATNEKLFF
TGTGCCAGCAGTTATCCGCAGGGTGCAACTAATGAAAAACTGTTTTTT
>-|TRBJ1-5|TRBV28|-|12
CASRGDIRPQHF
TGTGCCAGCAGGGGTGACATAAGGCCCCAGCATTTT
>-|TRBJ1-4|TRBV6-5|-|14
CASSYGPLGEKLFF
TGTGCCAGCAGCTATGGGCCACTGGGGGAAAAACTGTTTTTT
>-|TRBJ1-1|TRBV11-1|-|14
CASSYTQAGIKAFF
TGTGCCAGCAGCTACACCCAAGCCGGGATCAAAGCTTTCTTT
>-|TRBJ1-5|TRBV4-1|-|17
CASSQGGTVTSNQPQHF
TGCGCCAGCAGCCAAGGGGGGACCGTCACAAGCAATCAGCCCCAGCATTTT
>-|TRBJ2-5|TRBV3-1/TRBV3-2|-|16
CASSPPGGLIRETQYF
TGTGCCAGCAGCCCCCCCGGTGGGCTGATTAGGGAGACCCAGTACTTC
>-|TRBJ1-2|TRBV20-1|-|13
CSASGDGPYGYTF
TGCAGTGCTAGTGGGGACGGACCCTATGGCTACACCTTC
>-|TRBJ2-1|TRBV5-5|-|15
CASSPTSPAGNEQFF
TGTGCCAGCAGCCCAACTAGCCCCGCCGGCAATGAGCAGTTCTTC
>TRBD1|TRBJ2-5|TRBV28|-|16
CASSLSLSGQGETQYF
TGTGCCAGCAGTTTATCCCTCAGCGGACAGGGGGAGACCCAGTACTTC
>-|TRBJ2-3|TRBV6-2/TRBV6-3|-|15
CASSHPGTLTDTQYF
TGTGCCAGCAGCCACCCAGGGACGCTTACAGATACGCAGTATTTT
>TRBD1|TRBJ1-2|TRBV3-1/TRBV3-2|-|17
CASSPSYYPGQGSGYTF
TGTGCCAGCAGCCCCTCCTACTACCCGGGACAGGGGAGTGGCTACACCTTC
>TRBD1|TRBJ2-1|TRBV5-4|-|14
CASSPGTAHNEQFF
TGTGCCAGCAGCCCGGGGACAGCCCACAATGAGCAGTTCTTC
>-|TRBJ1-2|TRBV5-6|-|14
CASSAGGMLDGYTF
TGTGCCAGCAGCGCTGGGGGTATGCTCGATGGCTACACCTTC
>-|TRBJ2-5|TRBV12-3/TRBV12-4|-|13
CASSLGSQETQYF
TGTGCCAGCAGTTTAGGCAGCCAAGAGACCCAGTACTTC
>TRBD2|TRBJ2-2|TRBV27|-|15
CASRLAGPLTGELFF
TGTGCCAGCAGACTAGCGGGACCTCTTACCGGGGAGCTGTTTTTT
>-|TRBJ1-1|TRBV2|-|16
CASINQGLRVGTEAFF
TGTGCCAGCATCAATCAGGGGTTGAGGGTGGGCACTGAAGCTTTCTTT
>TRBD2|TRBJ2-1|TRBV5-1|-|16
CASSLFSSGTYNEQFF
TGCGCCAGCAGCTTGTTTTCTAGCGGGACCTACAATGAGCAGTTCTTC
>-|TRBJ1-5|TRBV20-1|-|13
CSASGQINQPQHF
TGCAGTGCTAGTGGCCAGATCAATCAGCCCCAGCATTTT
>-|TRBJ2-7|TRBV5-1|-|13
CASSLEDSYEQYF
TGCGCCAGCAGCTTGGAGGACAGCTACGAGCAGTACTTC
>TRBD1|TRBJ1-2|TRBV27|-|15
CASSSRDSIVYGYTF
TGTGCCAGCAGTTCACGGGACAGCATAGTCTATGGCTACACCTTC
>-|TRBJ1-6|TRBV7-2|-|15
CASSLSGMGNSPLHF
TGTGCCAGCAGCTTATCGGGGATGGGTAATTCACCCCTCCACTTT
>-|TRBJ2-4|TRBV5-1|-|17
CASSFGNSGSGKNIQYF
TGCGCCAGCAGCTTTGGGAACTCGGGAAGCGGCAAAAACATTCAGTACTTC
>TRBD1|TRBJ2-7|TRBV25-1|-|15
CASSQSGTGNYEQYF
TGTGCCAGCAGCCAGTCCGGGACAGGGAATTACGAGCAGTACTTC